This T cell receptor (beta chain) came from a study of PD-1 blockade in classical Hodgkin lymphoma. Sequencing was performed with immunoSEQ multiplex PCR; in TCRdb, only in-frame clones are kept and a portion is missing. The table has about 4,800 clones, approximately 80% seen once. Of note for this clone: Antigen specificity is unknown.

The CDR3 consists of 16 residues. J lost 2 bases, V lost 4 bases, and 6 bases had no gene match. Sample time point: cycle 4 day 1 (C4D1), after five to seven weeks of nivolumab. Brentuximab vedotin exposure varied among the patients, all of whom had relapsed after autologous stem cell transplantation. Magnetic negative selection was used to purify CD4+ T cells from thawed PBMCs. Study observations and caveats: Possibly reflecting disease activity or prior therapy, repertoire differences have causes that remain undefined. Reports indicated that newly diagnosed patients had lower baseline TCR diversity than healthy donors did. Some patients began nivolumab under 1 year after ASCT. These patients were excluded from later analyses.

The sample consisted of CD4+ T cells from blood, taken before the fourth cycle of nivolumab. The clonotype was recovered from a human donor with classical Hodgkin lymphoma. The chain carries TRBV5-3 and TRBJ2-3, with 11 bases fitting TRBD2. TRBV5-3 is an ORF, with its function uncertain. The CDR3 loop is CARSRGTSGLTDTQYF. DNA of the CDR3: TGTGCCAGAAGCCGCGGGACTAGCGGACTCACAGATACGCAGTATTTT.